Each of the 26 T cell receptor beta chains below was sequenced from the same sample in a study of T cell clonality in common variable immunodeficiency (dated by TCRdb to 2015 to 2017). Receptor amplification or capture employed the immunoSEQ multiplex PCR assay. Entries here come from immuneACCESS through TCRdb and include only in-frame sequences with V and J called. Some clones fail to appear in such tables; in the studies checked, an unresolved V gene covers under half of the shortfall, and the cause of the remainder is unknown. The table for this sample lists under 35,000 clones, none of them counted only once. The ten largest clonotypes hold 3.8% of the sample. Sequences were obtained from peripheral blood mononuclear cells. The receptors stem from a person aged 18 to 75 in good health.

This clone was observed a handful of times. Sequencing ends 3 residues short of the CDR3 end; the germline J gene provides the rest. The V and J genes are TRBV19 and TRBJ2-3; 11 positions match TRBD2. V was pared by 5 bases and J by 2 bases, with 9 bases of the junction left unmatched. Germline CDR1 and CDR2: LNHDA and SQIVND (reference sequence). The CDR3 runs to 17 residues. CDR3 DNA, as far as it was read: TGTGCCAGTAGTTCGGGGCGACTAGCGGGATCCACAGATACG. The encoded protein is CASSSGRLAGSTDT. In full, the CDR3 is CASSSGRLAGSTDTQYF.

This clone appeared a few times. The CDR3 end is not reached by the read, which stops 3 residues before it; the germline J gene fills it in. The chain joins TRBV6-2 or TRBV6-3 to TRBJ1-2; weak D call: TRBD1 (6 bases). The V gene's germline CDR1 is MNHEY and CDR2 SVGEGT. CDR3 size: 14 residues. Partial CDR3 DNA: TGTGCCAGCAGACCGGGGGGCGACAGGAGCGAC. Its protein product is CASRPGGDRSD. The whole CDR3 sequence reads CASRPGGDRSDYTF.

This clone occurred many times. The CDR3 end lies 3 residues beyond the end of the read and is filled in from the germline J gene. V gene TRBV30 combines with J gene TRBJ2-7; 7 nucleotides match TRBD1. The V gene end was trimmed by 0 bases and the J gene end by 3 bases; junction bases not matched to a gene: 5. Germline V gene lookup returns CDR1 GTSNPN and CDR2 SVGIG (reference sequence). The CDR3 length is 14 residues. The CDR3 loop is CAWSVQGTRYEQYF. The sequenced part of the CDR3 DNA is TGTGCCTGGAGTGTACAGGGGACGCGCTACGAG.

There are many counts of this clone. The CDR3: CASSARQGMNTEAFF. The sequenced part of the CDR3 DNA is TGTGCCAGCAGCGCCCGACAGGGGATGAACACTGAA. The chain has TRBV3-1 (or the pseudogene TRBV3-2) and TRBJ1-1; 8 bases are shared with TRBD1. Sequencing ends 3 residues short of the CDR3 end; the germline J gene provides the rest. Germline loops: CDR1 LGHDT, CDR2 YNNKEL (reference sequence). The CDR3 is made up of 15 amino acids. Trimming cost V 5 bases and J 0 bases; bases outside gene matches: 5.

This clone was seen at least ten times. The sequenced fragment ends 3 residues before the CDR3 boundary, so the rest is inferred from the germline J gene. This sequence joins TRBV20-1 and TRBJ2-7; 14 bases line up with TRBD2. The CDR3 length is 19 residues. Unmatched junction bases numbered 18, after V lost 6 bases and J lost 2 bases. Germline CDR1 and CDR2: DFQATT and SNEGSKA (reference sequence). The CDR3 is CSAHRIGLAGGPRTYEQYF. Partial CDR3 DNA: TGCAGTGCCCACAGAATTGGACTAGCGGGGGGCCCCCGGACCTACGAG.

Ten or more counts support this clone. The sequence runs out 3 residues before the end of the CDR3; the remainder is reconstructed from the germline J gene. The chain carries TRBV2 and TRBJ1-6; 9 bases agree with TRBD1. Germline V gene lookup returns CDR1 SNHLY and CDR2 FYNNEI. The CDR3 extends over 15 amino acids. Unmatched junction bases numbered 5, after V lost 8 bases and J lost 3 bases. CDR3 DNA, as far as it was read: TGTGCCAGCGCGACAGGGGGGGACTATAATTCACCC. Translation gives CASATGGDYNSP. The whole CDR3 is CASATGGDYNSPLHF. Supplemented by reference TRBV2 and TRBJ1-6, the full variable domain reads EPEVTQTPSHQVTQMGQEVILRCVPISNHLYFYWYRQILGQKVEFLVSFYNNEISEKSEIFDDQFSVERPDGSNFTLKIRSTKLEDSAMYFCASATGGDYNSPLHFGNGTRLTVT.

Many counts were recorded for this clone. The observed sequence ends 3 residues before the CDR3 terminus, with the missing tail filled in from the germline J gene. This chain links TRBV7-2 with TRBJ2-7, with 8 bases aligning to TRBD1. CDR1 and CDR2 from the germline V gene are SGHTA and FQGNSA. V trimming: 1 base; J trimming: 4 bases; junction bases outside the gene matches: 6. This CDR3 has 15 residues. The CDR3 protein is CASSLVGQGNYEQYF. The covered CDR3 bases are TGTGCCAGCAGCTTAGTTGGACAGGGAAATTACGAG.

The sample holds many counts of this clone. The read ends 3 residues before the CDR3 terminus; that terminus is restored from the germline J gene. The genes are TRBV12-3 or TRBV12-4 and TRBJ2-2; TRBD2 is a possible D gene (6 bases). This CDR3 contains 15 residues. The V end lost 6 bases, the J end lost 4 bases, and 15 bases lay between the germline ends. CDR3 sequence: CASRGGGAVTGELFF. CDR3 bases read: TGTGCCAGCAGGGGGGGTGGAGCCGTCACCGGGGAG.

This clone was seen many times. A junction boundary mismatches the germline segment, possibly from a read error. The read ends 3 residues shy of where the CDR3 ends; the end is completed using the germline J gene. The chain recombines TRBV4-2 with TRBJ1-6; D is unresolved. Germline-derived CDR1 and CDR2 are LGHNA and YNFKEQ. CDR3 length: 13 amino acids. The CDR3 reads CASSHRVGSPLHF. Incomplete CDR3 DNA: TGCGCCAGCAGCCACCGTGTAGGGTCACCC.

This clone has a handful of counts. The read falls 3 residues short of the CDR3 end, and the missing part is taken from the germline J gene. The V and J genes are TRBV7-9 and TRBJ2-3; 7 bases align to TRBD1. The V segment lost 3 bases and the J segment 1 base; nucleotides outside the gene matches: 4. CDR3 length equals 15 residues. Germline V gene lookup returns CDR1 SEHNR and CDR2 FQNEAQ (reference sequence). This CDR3 is CASSLDRLGTDTQYF. CDR3 DNA (partial): TGTGCCAGCAGCTTGGACAGGTTGGGCACAGATACG.

Concerning this clone: The read comes to an end 3 residues before the CDR3 does, leaving the germline J gene to fill in the end. V is TRBV19 and J is TRBJ1-1; 10 nucleotides match TRBD1. Germline V gives CDR1 LNHDA, CDR2 SQIVND (reference sequence). This CDR3 has 15 residues. Trimming took 4 bases from V and 5 from J; bases not matched to a gene: 7. Partial CDR3 DNA: TGTGCCAGTAGTAACCGACAGGGGGCGAGAACTGAA. It codes for CASSNRQGARTE. The CDR3 in full is CASSNRQGARTEAFF.

This clone was seen more than once but under ten times. The observed sequence ends 3 residues before the CDR3 terminus, with the missing tail filled in from the germline J gene. This rearrangement joins TRBV18 to TRBJ2-2; the D gene is possibly TRBD2 (6 bases). Per the germline V gene, CDR1 is KGHSH and CDR2 is LQKENI. This CDR3 has 15 amino acids. CDR3 protein: CASSPRTGEHEKLFF. The sequenced CDR3 bases are TGTGCCAGCTCACCACGTACGGGGGAACATGAAAAG.

This clone was seen repeatedly, ten times or more. Read sequence stops 3 residues before the CDR3 end, and the germline J gene provides the missing end. This chain connects TRBV11-2 to TRBJ2-7; 11 positions match TRBD1. Germline V lookup: CDR1 SGHAT, CDR2 FQNNGV. The CDR3 is 15 residues long. V was pared by 2 bases and J by 4 bases, with 4 bases of the junction left unmatched. The CDR3 bases that were read are TGTGCCAGCAGCTTACCGGGACAGGGGGTGTACGAG. This gives the protein CASSLPGQGVYE. The entire CDR3 reads CASSLPGQGVYEQYF.

This clone was counted only a few times. The CDR3 loop is CASSLAGGDYGQYF. The sequenced CDR3 bases are TGTGCCAGCAGCTTAGCAGGGGGCGACTATGGT. The rearrangement uses TRBV7-2 and TRBJ2-4; 7 nucleotides line up with TRBD1. Read sequence stops 3 residues before the CDR3 end, and the germline J gene provides the missing end. The CDR3 length is 14 residues. The V gene's germline CDR1 is SGHTA and CDR2 FQGNSA.

This clone occurred a few times. The CDR3 end is not reached by the read, which stops 3 residues before it; the germline J gene fills it in. The chain is built from TRBV18 and TRBJ2-4; D is unresolved. The CDR3 runs to 15 residues. Germline V gives CDR1 KGHSH, CDR2 LQKENI. The CDR3 spells CASSPKLEQTNGQYF. The CDR3 DNA, read in part, is TGTGCCAGCTCACCAAAGTTGGAACAGACAAATGGT.

This clone came up many times. The read finishes 3 residues shy of the CDR3 end, and the germline J gene is used to complete it. This chain links TRBV18 with TRBJ2-7; 7 bases align to TRBD1. The length of the CDR3 is 17 residues. Germline CDR1 reads KGHSH; CDR2 reads LQKENI. Trimming took 2 bases from V and 2 from J; bases not matched to a gene: 12. CDR3 bases read: TGTGCCAGCTCACCAGCCTCCGGGACAGCGCGTCCCTACGAG. The encoded protein is CASSPASGTARPYE. The whole CDR3 protein reads CASSPASGTARPYEQYF.

This clone was counted many times. The missing CDR3 end, 3 residues past where the read stops, is filled in from the germline J gene. The genes are TRBV30 and TRBJ1-5; no definite D call. Germline CDR1 is GTSNPN and CDR2 is SVGIG (reference sequence). V lost 0 bases to trimming and J lost 5 bases, with 14 bases between them. There are 15 residues in the CDR3. The CDR3 DNA, read in part, is TGTGCCTGGAGTGTAGGTACAATCCCCGATCAGCCC. Protein product: CAWSVGTIPDQP. The CDR3, in full, reads CAWSVGTIPDQPQHF.

This clone was found many times. Read data end 3 residues before the CDR3 end; the end is taken from the germline J gene. V usage is TRBV2 and J usage is TRBJ2-1; 9 bases align to TRBD2. V gave up 4 bases and J gave up 7 bases; unmatched junction bases: 5. Germline CDR1 reads SNHLY; CDR2 reads FYNNEI. The CDR3 is 14 amino acids. The covered CDR3 bases are TGTGCCAGCAGTGGAAGCGGGAGGTTGAATGAG. It specifies CASSGSGRLNE. Given in full, the CDR3 is CASSGSGRLNEQFF.

This clone was seen many times. The read ends 3 residues early relative to the CDR3; the germline J gene fills the gap. The rearrangement uses TRBV10-3 and TRBJ1-2; maybe TRBD1 (5 bases). The CDR3 is made up of 14 amino acids. Trimming stripped 6 bases from V and 6 bases from J, with 17 bases between. Germline-derived CDR1 and CDR2 are ENHRY and SYGVKD. CDR3 DNA (partial): TGTGCCATCAGGGGATGGGAGGGGATGAATGGC. It encodes CAIRGWEGMNG. The entire CDR3 protein is CAIRGWEGMNGYTF.

There are many counts of this clone. A much larger clone differs by one base, so this may be a read error. The read halts 3 residues ahead of the CDR3 end, with the missing end drawn from the germline J gene. The chain uses TRBV20-1 and TRBJ1-4; 7 bases map to TRBD1. CDR3 length: 14 amino acids. Germline V gives CDR1 DFQATT, CDR2 SNEGSKA (reference sequence). The CDR3 spells CSAGDSTGANVLFF. The sequenced CDR3 bases are TGCAGTGCTGGGGACAGTACTGGGGCCAACGTA.

CDR3 in amino acids: CASTPSGGRDTYTF. The sequenced part of the CDR3 DNA is TGTGCCAGTACTCCTAGCGGGGGGCGGGATACC. This sequence joins TRBV19 and TRBJ1-2; D may be TRBD1 (6 bases). Read coverage stops 3 residues before the CDR3 terminus; the germline J gene supplies the remainder. CDR3 length equals 14 residues. CDR1 is LNHDA, CDR2 SQIVND, per germline (reference sequence).

This clone came up many times. The read falls 3 residues short of the CDR3 end, and the missing part is taken from the germline J gene. The chain combines TRBV20-1 with TRBJ2-5; D gene uncertain. From germline, CDR1 is DFQATT and CDR2 SNEGSKA (reference sequence). CDR3 length: 13 amino acids. Trimming removed 6 bases at V and 0 bases at J, with 11 bases between. This chain's CDR3 is CSAPSLHQETQYF. Partial CDR3 DNA: TGCAGTGCCCCAAGCCTGCACCAAGAGACC.

Many counts were recorded for this clone. The DNA ends 3 residues before the CDR3 does, and the rest of the CDR3 is filled in from the germline J gene. The chain links TRBV5-1 to TRBJ2-3; 9 positions agree with TRBD2. The germline V gene has CDR1 SGHRS and CDR2 YFSETQ. Unmatched junction bases numbered 5, after V lost 4 bases and J lost 2 bases. CDR3 length: 15 residues. The CDR3 is CASSKTSGLTDTQYF. Partial CDR3 DNA: TGCGCCAGCAGCAAGACTAGCGGACTCACAGATACG.

This clone showed up just a few times. This is likely an artifact of a read error, given a far larger clone one base away. The read terminates 3 residues before the CDR3 end, so the remaining end is supplied by the germline J gene. V is TRBV6-2 or TRBV6-3 and J is TRBJ2-1, with 7 bases fitting TRBD1. Germline CDR1 is MNHEY and CDR2 is SVGEGT. The CDR3 is 15 amino acids. CDR3 loop: CASRYSRDRDNEQFF. The sequenced CDR3 bases are TGTGCCAGCCGTTACTCAAGAGACAGGGACAATGAG.

This clone was recorded many times. From the germline J gene comes the end of the CDR3, since the read stops 3 residues before it. The chain couples TRBV6-1 to TRBJ1-1; the match to TRBD1 covers 7 bases. The J segment lost 4 bases and the V segment lost 3 bases, leaving 11 bases of the junction unmatched. The V gene's germline CDR1 is MNHNS and CDR2 SASEGT. This CDR3 has 16 amino acids. The sequenced CDR3 bases are TGTGCCAGCAGTGAGAGGGGGCGGAAGGATGGCACTGAA. The encoded protein is CASSERGRKDGTE. The whole CDR3 region reads CASSERGRKDGTEAFF.

By frequency in the sample, this clone is medium-sized. The read terminates 3 residues ahead of where the CDR3 ends, so the germline J gene completes it. The chain links TRBV20-1 to TRBJ2-3; 7 bases are shared with TRBD1. The J segment lost 1 base and the V segment lost 0 bases, leaving 4 bases of the junction unmatched. The CDR3 is 15 amino acids. Germline V lookup: CDR1 DFQATT, CDR2 SNEGSKA (reference sequence). CDR3 DNA, as far as it was read: TGCAGTGCTAGAGATTGGGACAGCCGCACAGATACG. This codes for CSARDWDSRTDT. The CDR3 in its entirety is CSARDWDSRTDTQYF.